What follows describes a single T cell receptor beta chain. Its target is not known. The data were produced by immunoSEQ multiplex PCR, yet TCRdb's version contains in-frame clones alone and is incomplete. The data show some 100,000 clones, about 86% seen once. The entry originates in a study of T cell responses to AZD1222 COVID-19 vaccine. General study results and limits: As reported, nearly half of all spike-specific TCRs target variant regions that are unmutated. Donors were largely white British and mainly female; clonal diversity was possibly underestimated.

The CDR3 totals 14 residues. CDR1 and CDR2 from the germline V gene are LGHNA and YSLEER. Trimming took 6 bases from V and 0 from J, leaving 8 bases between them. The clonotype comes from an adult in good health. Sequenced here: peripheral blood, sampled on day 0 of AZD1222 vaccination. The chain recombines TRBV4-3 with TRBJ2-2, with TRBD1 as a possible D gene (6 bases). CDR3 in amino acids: CASRTGSNTGELFF. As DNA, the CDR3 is TGCGCCAGCAGGACAGGCTCGAACACCGGGGAGCTGTTTTTT.